This T cell receptor beta chain was profiled in a study of T cell responses to AZD1222 COVID-19 vaccine. The data were produced by immunoSEQ multiplex PCR, yet TCRdb's version contains in-frame clones alone and is incomplete. The sample consists of about 140,000 clones, roughly 91% of them appearing once. Only one count was recorded for this clone. The CDR3 contains 14 residues. From germline, CDR1 is SQVTM and CDR2 ANQGSEA. With V trimmed by 3 bases and J by 2 bases, 5 bases remained unmatched. The chain combines TRBV29-1 with TRBJ1-2, with 8 bases aligning to TRBD1. This TCR was sampled from an adult who received the AZD1222 COVID-19 vaccine. The specimen comprised peripheral blood, sampled 28 days after the second AZD1222 dose. The CDR3 region is CSVDPGGLNYGYTF. CDR3 bases: TGCAGCGTTGATCCAGGGGGCTTGAACTATGGCTACACCTTC.